This entry is about one T cell receptor (beta chain). The germline V and J ends were trimmed by 3 bases and 4 bases, with 6 bases remaining between them. CDR3 length: 13 amino acids. Germline V gene data show CDR1 as WNHNN and CDR2 as SYGVQD (reference sequence). TCRdb keeps only in-frame clones here, not all; method: immunoSEQ multiplex PCR. This sample has over 50,000 clones, with approximately 82% found just once. This record comes from a study of OX40 agonist ivuxolimab in advanced cancers. Overall study context: With ivuxolimab, an agonistic anti-OX40 (CD134) antibody, patients were treated.

The receptor's source is an adult with an advanced solid tumor such as melanoma, head and neck, liver or kidney cancer. The sample here was CD4+ or CD8+ T cells sorted from blood, taken in a trial of the OX40 agonist ivuxolimab. The chain has TRBV10-1 and TRBJ2-2; D not resolved. For the CDR3, the DNA is TGCGCCAGCAGTGAAAGGGCCACCGGGGAGCTGTTTTTT. Encoded protein: CASSERATGELFF.